What follows describes a single TCR beta chain. This clonotype was seen a few times. This clone's antigen is unknown. Nothing much larger sits one base from this clone, and base qualities are not available. This specimen's treatment or condition label, per the study, means: in vitro stimulation with specific CMV peptide epitopes to enrich CMV-specific T cells. The sample belongs to a study of T cell repertoires in cytomegalovirus infection (dated by TCRdb to the late 2010s). Context from the whole study: Peptide stimulations targeted recently identified HLA-C-restricted CMV epitopes, whose presentation resists viral immunomodulation, together with well-studied HLA-B-restricted epitopes. Donor HLA type was relevant to the analysis, as public TCR beta signatures indicated carriage of CMV infection together with the matching HLA type.

According to the germline V gene (reference sequence), CDR1 reads LNHDA and CDR2 reads SQIVND. Counted from cysteine to phenylalanine, this CDR3 has 15 amino acids. Just the 45-base CDR3 DNA is kept, in frame starting at base 1. V is trimmed back by 5 bases and J by 5 bases, and the junction contains 9 bases that no gene match accounts for. Study-wide findings and limitations: In the ex vivo response, HLA-C-restricted CMV-specific TCR beta clonotypes were dominant, and in two of eight donors the single most frequent clonotype came from this HLA-C-restricted group. In both this cohort and an independent cohort of 352 donors, the cumulative frequency of public TCR beta family members distinguished carriers of CMV infection plus the relevant HLA type.

Sequencing took place on an Illumina HiSeq 1500. TCRdb ran its own pipeline on the public reads, namely fastp trimming at Q25 and MiXCR clone calling, and kept in-frame beta chains. Under each unique CDR3 protein, matching rows form one entry showing the most common genes and DNA. The sample table shows fewer than 350,000 distinct CDR3 sequences, and roughly 29% are seen once. The biggest ten clones account for 20% of the sample. This receptor chain uses TRBV19 and TRBJ1-5, and 7 junction bases match TRBD1. The clonotype comes from a human donor in good health (CMV status not recorded). Some clones in this sample may be carry-over from other donors' samples. The sample here was cultured PBMCs, taken from culture after CMV antigen stimulation. The CDR3 reads CASSPGARGYQPQHF. At the DNA level, the sequence is TGTGCCAGTAGTCCCGGCGCCAGGGGGTATCAGCCCCAGCATTTT.